This entry features one T cell receptor beta chain sequence. The sample originates from a study of blood T cells in healthy people across ages. The germline CDR1 and CDR2 sequences are MNHNY and SVGAGI (reference sequence). This CDR3 has 15 amino acids. Between the trimmed V and J ends, which lost 2 bases and 2 bases, there was a span of 10 bases. Then a second PCR, running roughly 6 to 11 cycles, was carried out with a sample-barcoded 5' primer and a J-beta primer mix. Each cDNA molecule was tagged by a template-switch adaptor that had 12 random nucleotides. TCRdb re-called the 5' RACE reads through MiXCR, storing one row per CDR3 protein. The data contain 650,000 to 900,000 distinct CDR3 sequences, 55% to 65% of them seen just once; the ten biggest clones take up roughly 26%.

Sequencing was performed on blood. The chain carries TRBV6-6 and TRBJ2-1, with D unclear. The TCR originated in a man in his thirties or forties in good health. CDR3 coding DNA: TGTGCCAGCAGTTACGGCAGGCCCACCTACAATGAGCAGTTCTTC. Translating gives CASSYGRPTYNEQFF.